The 19 T cell receptor beta chains given below trace back to one sample, sequenced in a study of blood T cell repertoires in COVID-19. The repertoire was sequenced with immunoSEQ multiplex PCR; TCRdb's copy has only in-frame clones and lacks some. The top ten clones hold about 6.1% of a sample with 75,000 to 90,000 clones, about 90% of them seen once. Sequencing was performed on peripheral blood. The receptors were gathered from a human donor in a cohort sampled during active COVID-19.

The rearrangement uses TRBV6-5 and TRBJ1-4; tentative D call: TRBD1 (5 bases). The ends were cut back, 4 bases at V and 5 bases at J, with 11 bases in the middle. Germline assignment: CDR1 MNHEY and CDR2 SVGAGI. This CDR3 contains 14 residues. The CDR3 DNA reads TGTGCCAGCAGTTCGCCAGGGCTGAATGAAAAACTGTTTTTT. Translation: CASSSPGLNEKLFF.

The chain employs TRBV29-1 and TRBJ2-5; D is unclear. Germline V gene data show CDR1 as SQVTM and CDR2 as ANQGSEA. The germline V and J ends were trimmed by 6 bases and 5 bases, with 10 bases remaining between them. CDR3 length equals 11 residues. Here the CDR3 DNA reads TGCAGCGTAGACATCAGGGAGACCCAGTACTTC. Its protein is CSVDIRETQYF. Complete variable domain (other parts from reference TRBV29-1 and TRBJ2-5): SAVISQKPSRDICQRGTSLTIQCQVDSQVTMMFWYRQQPGQSLTLIATANQGSEATYESGFVIDKFPISRPNLTFSTLTVSNMSPEDSSIYLCSVDIRETQYFGPGTRLLVL.

This clone was counted between two and nine times. The genes are TRBV7-2 and TRBJ1-5, with D tentatively TRBD1 (6 bases). Germline V gene data show CDR1 as SGHTA and CDR2 as FQGNSA. Between the trimmed V and J ends, which lost 5 bases and 7 bases, there was a span of 12 bases. The length of the CDR3 is 13 residues. The CDR3 here is CASSLQGEQPQHF. The CDR3 bases are TGTGCCAGCAGCCTACAGGGTGAACAGCCCCAGCATTTT.

The genes are TRBV6-6 and TRBJ1-6; no reliable D call. The CDR3 totals 15 residues. Trimming took off 10 bases at V and 3 bases at J, with 16 bases between the two ends. Per the germline V gene, CDR1 is MNHNY and CDR2 is SVGAGI (reference sequence). CDR3 loop: CATKPRTFYNSPLHF. CDR3 nucleotides: TGTGCCACTAAACCCAGGACTTTCTATAATTCACCCCTCCACTTT.

The rearrangement uses TRBV29-1 and TRBJ2-3, with D unclear. The ends were cut back, 3 bases at V and 1 base at J, with 11 bases in the middle. This CDR3 is built from 14 residues. The V gene's germline CDR1 is SQVTM and CDR2 ANQGSEA. The CDR3 is CSVEITAGTDTQYF. The CDR3 bases are TGCAGCGTTGAGATTACTGCTGGCACAGATACGCAGTATTTT.

The CDR3 sequence is CASSPLGGPTDTQYF. The CDR3 DNA reads TGTGCCAGCAGCCCCCTGGGGGGGCCAACAGATACGCAGTATTTT. The chain is built from TRBV7-3 and TRBJ2-3; TRBD2 might be the D (7 bases). CDR3 length: 15 amino acids. V was shortened by 5 bases and J by 3 bases, with 15 bases between the two germline ends. Per germline, CDR1 SGHTA and CDR2 FQGTGA.

The V call is TRBV7-2, the J call TRBJ1-4, with D maybe TRBD1 (5 bases). CDR3 length equals 15 residues. V was shortened by 1 base and J by 8 bases, with 14 bases between the two germline ends. Germline CDR1 SGHTA, CDR2 FQGNSA. The DNA for the CDR3 is TGTGCCAGCAGCTTAGGGGTCCAGGGTAACGAAAAACTGTTTTTT. Translated: CASSLGVQGNEKLFF.

The rearrangement uses TRBV12-3 or TRBV12-4 and TRBJ1-1, with D possibly matching TRBD1 (5 bases). The CDR3 is 13 residues long. Trimming took off 2 bases at V and 8 bases at J, with 12 bases between the two ends. As DNA, the CDR3 is TGTGCCAGCAGTTTATCGGCTGGGGGGGAAGCTTTCTTT. Protein product: CASSLSAGGEAFF.

The rearrangement joins TRBV3-1 (or the pseudogene TRBV3-2) to TRBJ2-1; TRBD1 is a possible D gene (7 bases). The CDR3 consists of 17 residues. V gave up 4 bases and J gave up 12 bases, with 28 bases separating them. Per the germline V gene, CDR1 is LGHDT and CDR2 is YNNKEL (reference sequence). Here the CDR3 reads CASSPRKEGAVSTWQFF. For the CDR3, the DNA is TGTGCCAGCAGCCCCAGGAAGGAGGGGGCGGTATCAACGTGGCAGTTCTTC.

This chain connects TRBV9 to TRBJ2-1; 8 nucleotides line up with TRBD2. The CDR3 is made up of 15 amino acids. Germline lookup yields CDR1 SGDLS and CDR2 YYNGEE. Germline trimming cut 4 bases from V and 7 bases from J; bases unmatched to any gene: 10. This CDR3 is CASSPSPAGVNEQFF. CDR3 bases: TGTGCCAGCAGCCCTTCTCCAGCGGGGGTAAATGAGCAGTTCTTC.

This clone was seen just once. The V call is TRBV25-1, the J call TRBJ1-2, with D perhaps matching TRBD1 (5 bases). This CDR3 is 14 amino acids long. CDR1 and CDR2 from the germline V gene are MGHDK and SYGVNS. V lost 2 bases and J lost 5, with 12 bases in between. The CDR3 region is CASSEQGFGYGYTF. The CDR3 region has the DNA TGTGCCAGCAGTGAACAGGGTTTCGGGTATGGCTACACCTTC.

V gene TRBV2 combines with J gene TRBJ1-4, with D perhaps TRBD1 (6 bases). Trimming removed 8 bases from V and 1 base from J, with 11 bases in between. Germline V gene sequence: CDR1 SNHLY, CDR2 FYNNEI. CDR3 size: 14 residues. The CDR3 loop reads CASSRGGTNEKLFF. In nucleotides, the CDR3 is TGTGCCAGCTCTAGGGGGGGAACTAATGAAAAACTGTTTTTT.

V usage is TRBV11-2 and J usage is TRBJ2-7; weak D call: TRBD1 (5 bases). V shed 3 bases and J shed 6 bases, with 12 bases lying between them. Per germline, CDR1 SGHAT and CDR2 FQNNGV. CDR3 length: 13 residues. The CDR3 region has the DNA TGTGCCAGCAGCTTCCCAGGGTTTGGCGAGCAGTACTTC. It yields the protein CASSFPGFGEQYF.

The V gene is TRBV27, the J gene TRBJ2-2; D remains ambiguous. Trimming stripped 6 bases from V and 1 base from J, with 12 bases between. This CDR3 comprises 15 residues. The germline V gene encodes CDR1 MNHEY and CDR2 SMNVEV (reference sequence). The CDR3 DNA follows: TGTGCCAGCAGCGTAGCTCGGCTGAACACCGGGGAGCTGTTTTTT. Its translation is CASSVARLNTGELFF.

The chain combines TRBV3-1 (or the pseudogene TRBV3-2) with TRBJ2-3; 9 bases match TRBD2. Unmatched junction bases numbered 12, after V lost 5 bases and J lost 3 bases. This CDR3 region has 17 residues. CDR1 is LGHDT, CDR2 YNNKEL, per germline (reference sequence). The CDR3 DNA reads TGTGCCAGCAGCTTATCCGGCAGCGGGGGGACTACAGATACGCAGTATTTT. It codes for CASSLSGSGGTTDTQYF.

The chain carries TRBV5-1 and TRBJ2-1; D not resolved. Trimming left V 4 bases short and J 7 bases short, with 12 bases between. CDR1 and CDR2 from the germline V gene are SGHRS and YFSETQ. The CDR3 consists of 13 residues. This chain's CDR3 is CASSLGYMNEQFF. In DNA, the CDR3 is TGCGCCAGCAGCCTCGGGTACATGAATGAGCAGTTCTTC.

The J gene is TRBJ1-6, the V gene TRBV18; D is unclear. Looked up from germline, CDR1 is KGHSH and CDR2 is LQKENI. The CDR3 consists of 15 residues. Between the trimmed V and J ends, which lost 0 bases and 7 bases, there was a span of 10 bases. The CDR3 protein is CASSPPEGANSPLHF. The CDR3 bases are TGTGCCAGCTCACCACCGGAGGGCGCGAATTCACCCCTCCACTTT.

The chain joins TRBV24-1 to TRBJ1-1; D uncertain. This CDR3 comprises 13 residues. Germline CDR1 is KGHDR and CDR2 is SFDVKD. V lost 12 bases to trimming and J lost 4 bases, with 17 bases between them. CDR3 nucleotide sequence: TGTGCCGGGCCTCTCTGTGGTGGCACTGAAGCTTTCTTT. It specifies CAGPLCGGTEAFF.

The rearrangement uses TRBV3-1 (or the pseudogene TRBV3-2) and TRBJ2-1; 10 bases match TRBD2. The V segment lost 5 bases and the J segment 5 bases; nucleotides outside the gene matches: 9. Germline CDR1 reads LGHDT; CDR2 reads YNNKEL (reference sequence). The CDR3 extends over 16 amino acids. The CDR3 protein is CASSTTLAGDNNEQFF. The CDR3 DNA is TGTGCCAGCAGCACCACTCTAGCGGGGGACAACAATGAGCAGTTCTTC.